Listed here are 29 T cell receptor beta chains from one sample, sequenced in a study of T-cell reconstitution after alpha-beta-depleted transplantation in children. TCRbeta library preparation incorporated unique molecular identifiers. TCRdb re-derived calls from the PCR reads in MiXCR, one entry per CDR3 protein. The sample yields some 200,000 distinct CDR3 sequences, about 8.8% seen once. Specimen: PBMCs from the stem cell graft donor, collected from the stem cell graft. The receptors shown here come from a human donor who donated a stem cell graft to a child with SCID.

CDR3 bases: TGTGCCAGCAGCTCCGGACCGGACAGCATGGGCAATCAGCCCCAGCATTTT. Protein product: CASSSGPDSMGNQPQHF. The chain recombines TRBV28 with TRBJ1-5, with D possibly being TRBD1 (6 bases). The CDR3 spans 17 residues. Germline V CDR1 and CDR2: MDHEN, SYDVKM. Trimming took off 6 bases at V and 2 bases at J, with 20 bases between the two ends.

This clonotype was counted many times. The chain joins TRBV10-3 to TRBJ2-1; D is undetermined. The CDR3 extends over 11 amino acids. With 3 bases removed from V and 7 bases from J, the gap between germline ends came to 4 bases. Germline V lookup: CDR1 ENHRY, CDR2 SYGVKD. The chain's CDR3 is CAISDLNEQFF. CDR3 sequence (DNA): TGTGCCATCAGTGACCTAAATGAGCAGTTCTTC.

This chain uses TRBV19 with TRBJ1-6; 9 positions match TRBD1. The CDR3 runs to 15 residues. With V trimmed by 4 bases and J by 9 bases, 7 bases remained unmatched. Germline V CDR1 and CDR2: LNHDA, SQIVND (reference sequence). As DNA, the CDR3 is TGTGCCAGTAGTACCTCGACAGGGGGTCGTTCACCCCTCCACTTT. Translated, it gives CASSTSTGGRSPLHF.

This chain uses TRBV4-1 with TRBJ2-2; D unclear. V gave up 0 bases and J gave up 2 bases, with 31 bases separating them. Germline V gives CDR1 MGHRA, CDR2 YSYEKL. The CDR3 runs to 23 residues. Here the CDR3 DNA reads TGCGCCAGCAGCCAAGAGGGCTGGGTGCCAAGTTCCCCAGGAGAGCGAAACACCGGGGAGCTGTTTTTT. Amino acids: CASSQEGWVPSSPGERNTGELFF.

Many counts were recorded for this clonotype. The chain has TRBV5-6 and TRBJ2-2; the match to TRBD1 covers 10 bases. There are 16 residues in the CDR3. The ends lost 3 bases at V and 6 bases at J; junction bases unmatched: 8. Germline V gene sequence: CDR1 SGHDT, CDR2 YYEEEE. CDR3 in amino acids: CASSSWDRGSPGELFF. For the CDR3, the DNA is TGTGCCAGCAGCTCCTGGGACAGGGGATCCCCCGGGGAGCTGTTTTTT.

In this sample, this clonotype turned up a few times. This chain connects TRBV3-1 to TRBJ2-3; D is possibly TRBD1 or TRBD2 (5 bases each). The germline V gene encodes CDR1 LGHDT and CDR2 YNNKEL (reference sequence). The CDR3 is 17 amino acids. The V end was cut by 3 bases, the J end by 0 bases, with 16 bases between. Here the CDR3 DNA reads TGTGCCAGCAGCCAGGCGCCCCCGGGACCTAGCACAGATACGCAGTATTTT. Translation gives CASSQAPPGPSTDTQYF.

At least ten counts were recorded for this clonotype. This rearrangement joins TRBV9 to TRBJ1-2; no clear D gene. In germline, CDR1 is SGDLS, CDR2 YYNGEE. V lost 3 bases, J lost 7 bases, and 13 bases lay in between. The CDR3 runs 13 residues. The CDR3 loop is CASSEDGRGGYTF. CDR3 nucleotides: TGTGCCAGCAGCGAGGACGGGCGCGGTGGCTACACCTTC.

This clonotype was seen ten or more times. The chain recombines TRBV6-5 with TRBJ2-2; D remains unclear. CDR3 length equals 14 residues. V lost 2 bases and J lost 1, with 5 bases in between. In germline, CDR1 is MNHEY, CDR2 SVGAGI. CDR3: CASSYVVNTGELFF. In nucleotides, the CDR3 is TGTGCCAGCAGTTACGTGGTGAACACCGGGGAGCTGTTTTTT.

The sample holds many counts of this clonotype. V usage is TRBV7-2 and J usage is TRBJ1-2; no clear D gene. Trimming took 4 bases from V and 5 from J, leaving 14 bases between them. The CDR3 covers 14 residues. CDR1 and CDR2 from the germline V gene are SGHTA and FQGNSA. CDR3 residues: CASSSTATAYGYTF. As DNA, the CDR3 is TGTGCCAGCAGCTCCACGGCGACTGCTTATGGCTACACCTTC. Drawing the rest from reference TRBV7-2 and TRBJ1-2, the complete variable domain is GAGVSQSPSNKVTEKGKDVELRCDPISGHTALYWYRQSLGQGLEFLIYFQGNSAPDKSGLPSDRFSAERTGGSVSTLTIQRTQQEDSAVYLCASSSTATAYGYTFGSGTRLTVV.

This clonotype has ten or more counts. The chain combines TRBV15 with TRBJ2-4; D possibly corresponds to TRBD2 (6 bases). CDR1 is LNHNV and CDR2 is YYDKDF in the germline V gene (reference sequence). The CDR3 contains 17 residues. With 5 bases removed from V and 2 bases from J, the gap between germline ends came to 19 bases. The CDR3 DNA is TGTGCCACCAGCGGTATTTTCCCAGGGAGGACCAAAAACATTCAGTACTTC. This encodes CATSGIFPGRTKNIQYF. The full variable domain, rest sourced from reference TRBV15 and TRBJ2-4, is DAMVIQNPRYQVTQFGKPVTLSCSQTLNHNVMYWYQQKSSQAPKLLFHYYDKDFNNEADTPDNFQSRRPNTSFCFLDIRSPGLGDTAMYLCATSGIFPGRTKNIQYFGAGTRLSVL.

Ten or more counts support this clonotype. The rearrangement joins TRBV12-3 or TRBV12-4 to TRBJ2-7; TRBD1 aligns across 9 bases. CDR3 length equals 14 residues. J gave up 2 bases and V 4 bases, and 3 bases lay outside the gene matches. The CDR3 coding sequence is TGTGCCAGCAGTTCCGGACAGGGGCCCTACGAGCAGTACTTC. Amino acid sequence: CASSSGQGPYEQYF.

This clonotype was detected many times. The rearrangement links TRBV5-1 to TRBJ1-2; D not resolved. CDR3 length equals 14 residues. Germline CDR1 is SGHRS and CDR2 is YFSETQ. Trimming removed 9 bases from V and 0 bases from J, with 15 bases in between. CDR3 sequence: CATRLTTTNYGYTF. CDR3 in DNA: TGCGCCACCAGACTAACAACCACTAACTATGGCTACACCTTC.

The chain recombines TRBV7-9 with TRBJ2-1; D unresolved. The CDR3 is 17 amino acids. V was shortened by 4 bases and J by 0 bases, with 16 bases between the two germline ends. Germline V gene sequence: CDR1 SEHNR, CDR2 FQNEAQ (reference sequence). The chain's CDR3 is CASSSGVARSSYNEQFF. The CDR3 coding sequence is TGTGCCAGCAGCTCCGGAGTAGCAAGAAGCTCCTACAATGAGCAGTTCTTC.

This chain uses TRBV9 with TRBJ2-1; TRBD2 is a possible D gene (7 bases). The CDR3 spans 16 residues. Trimming took off 0 bases at V and 7 bases at J, with 17 bases between the two ends. In germline, CDR1 is SGDLS, CDR2 YYNGEE. The CDR3 coding sequence is TGTGCCAGCAGCGTAGTAGTGGGGGGGCCGGGGAATGAGCAGTTCTTC. Residues: CASSVVVGGPGNEQFF.

This chain connects TRBV18 to TRBJ2-6; D gene unclear. The V end lost 3 bases, the J end lost 0 bases, and 15 bases lay between the germline ends. The CDR3 runs to 18 residues. From germline, CDR1 is KGHSH and CDR2 LQKENI. The CDR3 DNA is TGTGCCAGCTCACCTATAGGACCTACTAACTCTGGGGCCAACGTCCTGACTTTC. Residues: CASSPIGPTNSGANVLTF.

In its sample, this clonotype was seen many times. The J gene is TRBJ1-5, the V gene TRBV12-3 or TRBV12-4; 11 nucleotides line up with TRBD1. Germline trimming cut 6 bases from V and 7 bases from J; bases unmatched to any gene: 5. The CDR3 is 14 residues long. Here the CDR3 DNA reads TGTGCCAGCAGCCGGACAGGGGGCGAACAGCCCCAGCATTTT. It is translated as CASSRTGGEQPQHF.

This clonotype has at least ten counts. The chain joins TRBV7-2 to TRBJ2-2; D is unresolved. Germline V gene lookup returns CDR1 SGHTA and CDR2 FQGNSA. Trimming cost V 1 base and J 3 bases, with 9 bases left between them. This CDR3 is 15 amino acids long. CDR3 DNA: TGTGCCAGCAGCTTAGGCCAGCTGGACACCGGGGAGCTGTTTTTT. Residues: CASSLGQLDTGELFF.

This clonotype was counted many times. The V call is TRBV5-1, the J call TRBJ1-1; a possible D gene is TRBD1 (5 bases). The V end lost 0 bases, the J end lost 1 base, and 13 bases lay between the germline ends. Per germline, CDR1 SGHRS and CDR2 YFSETQ. The CDR3 is made up of 16 amino acids. The chain's CDR3 is CASSLVVGAPNTEAFF. The CDR3 DNA sequence: TGCGCCAGCAGCTTGGTTGTCGGGGCTCCGAACACTGAAGCTTTCTTT.

This clonotype occurred many times. The chain employs TRBV20-1 and TRBJ2-1; D is perhaps TRBD1 (5 bases). The CDR3 length is 16 residues. The germline V gene encodes CDR1 DFQATT and CDR2 SNEGSKA (reference sequence). The ends were cut back, 0 bases at V and 0 bases at J, with 12 bases in the middle. The CDR3 DNA reads TGCAGTGCTAGAGATGCCGACAGAAGCTCCTACAATGAGCAGTTCTTC. Amino acids: CSARDADRSSYNEQFF.

This clonotype was seen repeatedly, ten times or more. The chain joins TRBV7-9 to TRBJ1-1; D is uncertain. The V gene's germline CDR1 is SEHNR and CDR2 FQNEAQ (reference sequence). CDR3 size: 13 residues. V was cut by 3 bases and J by 3 bases, with 8 bases left in between. The CDR3 protein is CASSFREDTEAFF. In DNA form, the CDR3 reads TGTGCCAGCAGCTTCCGAGAGGACACTGAAGCTTTCTTT.

This clonotype occurred many times. This chain uses TRBV5-1 with TRBJ2-7, with 7 bases lining up with TRBD2. Germline lookup yields CDR1 SGHRS and CDR2 YFSETQ. The CDR3 extends over 15 amino acids. The CDR3 is CPAEGGLGESREQYF. The CDR3 DNA sequence: TGCCCAGCCGAGGGAGGGCTGGGGGAATCGCGCGAGCAGTACTTC.

The chain couples TRBV7-3 to TRBJ1-3; 7 positions agree with TRBD1. This CDR3 spans 14 amino acids. Trimming removed 8 bases from V and 4 bases from J; junction bases left unmatched: 8. Germline CDR1 SGHTA, CDR2 FQGTGA. Here the CDR3 reads CASEGQPLGNTIYF. CDR3 nucleotide sequence: TGTGCCAGCGAGGGACAGCCTCTCGGAAACACCATATATTTT.

The rearrangement links TRBV18 to TRBJ2-3; TRBD2 matches at 8 bases. Germline V gene lookup returns CDR1 KGHSH and CDR2 LQKENI. This CDR3 is built from 16 residues. The J segment lost 2 bases and the V segment lost 0 bases, leaving 4 bases of the junction unmatched. The CDR3, as DNA: TGTGCCAGCTCACCACCGAGCGGGGGTACCACAGATACGCAGTATTTT. This codes for CASSPPSGGTTDTQYF.

This clonotype was recorded at least ten times. V usage is TRBV6-5 and J usage is TRBJ1-2, with a possible D match to TRBD1 (6 bases). The V end was cut by 1 base, the J end by 9 bases, with 18 bases between. Germline V gene sequence: CDR1 MNHEY, CDR2 SVGAGI. The CDR3 length is 15 residues. For the CDR3, the DNA is TGTGCCAGCAGTTACTTATCTGACAGGTTGTGGAGCTACACCTTC. This encodes CASSYLSDRLWSYTF.

This clonotype was counted between two and nine times. This chain links TRBV7-2 with TRBJ1-2, with 7 nucleotides matching TRBD1. CDR3 length equals 17 residues. The germline gives CDR1 SGHTA, CDR2 FQGNSA. The V and J ends lost 4 bases and 7 bases, in that order; junction bases with no gene match: 18. The CDR3 region is CASSSAPPLDRSVGYTF. The CDR3 nucleotides read TGTGCCAGCAGCTCCGCCCCCCCCTTGGACAGGTCGGTTGGCTACACCTTC.

This clonotype was seen repeatedly, ten times or more. J is TRBJ1-6 and V is TRBV7-8; 7 bases line up with TRBD1. Per germline, CDR1 SGHVS and CDR2 FQNEAQ. The CDR3 loop spans 17 amino acids. V lost 5 bases to trimming and J lost 0 bases; unmatched junction nucleotides: 7. CDR3 in amino acids: CASSQGGPSSYNSPLHF. Here the CDR3 DNA reads TGTGCCAGCAGCCAGGGGGGGCCCAGCTCCTATAATTCACCCCTCCACTTT. The full variable domain, its missing parts supplied by reference TRBV7-8 and TRBJ1-6, is GAGVSQSPRYKVAKRGQDVALRCDPISGHVSLFWYQQALGQGPEFLTYFQNEAQLDKSGLPSDRFFAERPEGSVSTLKIQRTQQEDSAVYLCASSQGGPSSYNSPLHFGNGTRLTVT.

The chain employs TRBV7-2 and TRBJ2-3, with D perhaps TRBD2 (6 bases). This CDR3 has 15 amino acids. Trimming removed 5 bases from V and 2 bases from J, with 14 bases in between. The germline V gene encodes CDR1 SGHTA and CDR2 FQGNSA. The CDR3 sequence: CASSKLASYTDTQYF. The CDR3 DNA follows: TGTGCCAGCAGCAAACTAGCTTCTTACACAGATACGCAGTATTTT.

Ten or more counts support this clonotype. The chain joins TRBV5-6 to TRBJ2-2; TRBD1 matches 12 bases. Unmatched junction bases numbered 1, after V lost 3 bases and J lost 4 bases. Germline V gene lookup returns CDR1 SGHDT and CDR2 YYEEEE. This CDR3 comprises 15 residues. CDR3 residues: CASSWDRGPTGELFF. DNA of the CDR3: TGTGCCAGCAGCTGGGACAGGGGGCCCACCGGGGAGCTGTTTTTT.

This clonotype was found many times. The chain joins TRBV7-2 to TRBJ2-1; D possibly uses TRBD1 or TRBD2 (5 bases each). Germline assignment: CDR1 SGHTA and CDR2 FQGNSA. The CDR3 runs to 14 residues. Trimming stripped 1 base from V and 3 bases from J, with 7 bases between. CDR3 residues: CASSLGGDYNEQFF. CDR3 coding DNA: TGTGCCAGCAGCTTAGGAGGGGACTACAATGAGCAGTTCTTC.